A selection of T cell receptor beta chains follows, all from one sample in a study of blood T cell repertoires in COVID-19. Sequencing used immunoSEQ multiplex PCR; TCRdb keeps in-frame clones, though not all of them. This sample has approximately 97,000 clones, with approximately 90% found just once. Sequenced input: peripheral blood. These receptors were obtained from a woman between 50 and 59 years old with COVID-19, enrolled during active disease. Both conserved end residues are part of each CDR3. Each record gives: clone size, V gene, D gene, J gene, CDR3 DNA, CDR3 protein. The D gene is left open where the match is weak. Some rows have no size entry. The others give once, few or many, or a class for an expanded clone.

-	TRBV7-3	TRBD1	TRBJ1-1	TGTGCCAGCAGCTTATCGAGGACAGGGGGCACTGAAGCTTTCTTT	CASSLSRTGGTEAFF
once	TRBV7-2	-	TRBJ2-3	TGTGCCAGCAGCTTACAGGGCGGCTACACAGATACGCAGTATTTT	CASSLQGGYTDTQYF
-	TRBV5-3	-	TRBJ2-7	TGTGCCAGAACCCCCGGAGGACTCCCATCGAAATCTGCTTACGAGCAGTACTTC	CARTPGGLPSKSAYEQYF
-	TRBV4-3	-	TRBJ2-7	TGCGCCAGCAGCCAAGATGGGGGCGCAGGTTTGGCCTACGAGCAGTACTTC	CASSQDGGAGLAYEQYF
-	TRBV5-1	-	TRBJ1-4	TGCGCCAGCAGCCCACAGGGCCAAGCAACTAATGAAAAACTGTTTTTT	CASSPQGQATNEKLFF
-	TRBV10-3	-	TRBJ2-1	TGTGCCATCAGTGAGTCCGCGCGGGGGCGCAATGAGCAGTTCTTC	CAISESARGRNEQFF
-	TRBV5-1	-	TRBJ2-2	TGCGCCAGCAGCGAGGACTACTACACCGGGGAGCTGTTTTTT	CASSEDYYTGELFF
-	TRBV10-1	TRBD2	TRBJ2-1	TGCGCCAGCAGTGATTCGGGACTAGCGGGGGGAAGGGAGCAGTTCTTC	CASSDSGLAGGREQFF
-	TRBV19	-	TRBJ1-4	TGTGCCAGTGGTCCAGCAGGGTATAATGAAAAACTGTTTTTT	CASGPAGYNEKLFF
-	TRBV28	TRBD1	TRBJ2-7	TGTGCCAGCAGTTTGGGGACAGGGATCTACGAGCAGTACTTC	CASSLGTGIYEQYF
-	TRBV28	-	TRBJ1-5	TGTGCCAGCAGTTCAACAACCCCTAGCAATCAGCCCCAGCATTTT	CASSSTTPSNQPQHF
-	TRBV30	TRBD2	TRBJ2-7	TGTGCCTGGAGTGTAGGGTCGGGGGGCTACGAGCAGTACTTC	CAWSVGSGGYEQYF
-	TRBV19	TRBD1	TRBJ2-5	TGTGCCAGTAGAGGGACAGCCCAAGAGACCCAGTACTTC	CASRGTAQETQYF
once	TRBV7-9	-	TRBJ2-7	TGTGCCAGCAGCTTGGTGACTGGCTCCTACGAGCAGTACTTC	CASSLVTGSYEQYF
few	TRBV12-3/TRBV12-4	TRBD1	TRBJ1-6	TGTGCCACCGCGGGACAGTATAATTCACCCCTCCACTTT	CATAGQYNSPLHF
-	TRBV27	-	TRBJ1-1	TGTGCCCAGCAGTTTATCAGTGAGGGGGGGAAGGACACTGAAGCTTTCTTT	CAQQFISEGGKDTEAFF
-	TRBV11-3	TRBD2	TRBJ2-2	TGTGCCAGCAGCTTAGGCCCTGGACTAGCGGGGGGGCCGGCCGGGGAGCTGTTTTTT	CASSLGPGLAGGPAGELFF
-	TRBV5-6	TRBD1	TRBJ1-1	TGTGCCAGCAGCTCTGGACAGGGAAGGAGGACCACTGAAGCTTTCTTT	CASSSGQGRRTTEAFF
-	TRBV7-6	-	TRBJ2-1	TGTGCCAGCAGCTTAGGGGGGGAAGGTGAGCAGTTCTTC	CASSLGGEGEQFF
-	TRBV11-2	TRBD1	TRBJ2-5	TGTGCCAGCAGTCGGGACAGTCCAGAGACCCAGTACTTC	CASSRDSPETQYF
once	TRBV7-2	-	TRBJ2-5	TGTGCCAGCAGCTTAGTGTTCCTGGAGAAAGAGACCCAGTACTTC	CASSLVFLEKETQYF
-	TRBV4-1	TRBD1	TRBJ2-1	TGCGCCAGCAGCAGGGACAGAACTTACAATGAGCAGTTCTTC	CASSRDRTYNEQFF
-	TRBV2	-	TRBJ2-4	TGTGCCAGCAGTGAAGCATCGGTGTTCCTAGCCAAAAACATTCAGTACTTC	CASSEASVFLAKNIQYF
-	TRBV4-3	-	TRBJ2-5	TGCGCCAGCAGCCAACAAACCGGTCAAGAGACCCAGTACTTC	CASSQQTGQETQYF
few	TRBV19	TRBD1	TRBJ1-5	TGTGCCAGTAGAACAGGGGGAGGTAGTAGCAATCAGCCCCAGCATTTT	CASRTGGGSSNQPQHF
-	TRBV9	TRBD1	TRBJ2-5	TGTGCCAGCAGCGAGGGACAGGGGAGGGGGACCCAGTACTTC	CASSEGQGRGTQYF
once	TRBV28	-	TRBJ2-1	TGTGCCAGCAGTGGGTCGAGTCAGGGCATGGATGAGCAGTTCTTC	CASSGSSQGMDEQFF
-	TRBV4-2	-	TRBJ1-5	TGTGCCAGCAGCCAAGAGCGGGGTCAGCCCCAGCATTTT	CASSQERGQPQHF
-	TRBV6-2/TRBV6-3	-	TRBJ2-3	TGTGCCAGCAGCCCACATGATACGCAGTATTTT	CASSPHDTQYF
-	TRBV5-1	TRBD1	TRBJ1-6	TGCGCCAGCAGAAAGGCCGGCAGCTTACAGGGGTCACCCCTCCACTTT	CASRKAGSLQGSPLHF
-	TRBV6-1	-	TRBJ2-3	TGTGCCAGCAGTGACCGCCTAAACACAGATACGCAGTATTTT	CASSDRLNTDTQYF
-	TRBV29-1	-	TRBJ2-3	TGCAGCGTGACAGGTCTGGGGTACACAGATACGCAGTATTTT	CSVTGLGYTDTQYF
-	TRBV4-1	-	TRBJ1-1	TGCGCCAGCAGCCAAGGTTACCTCAGGGGGAACACTGAAGCTTTCTTT	CASSQGYLRGNTEAFF
-	TRBV5-1	TRBD2	TRBJ2-3	TGCGCCAGCAGCGGCGGGGGGAACACAGATACGCAGTATTTT	CASSGGGNTDTQYF
-	TRBV10-3	TRBD1	TRBJ2-1	TGTGCCATCAGTCAGGGACAGACCGACAATGAGCAGTTCTTC	CAISQGQTDNEQFF
-	TRBV30	-	TRBJ1-2	TGTGCCTGGAGTGTAATTCCAGGGCCGAGCGATGGCTACACCTTC	CAWSVIPGPSDGYTF
-	TRBV5-1	-	TRBJ1-3	TGCGCCAGCCAGGATTATCCAGGGTCCACCATATATTTT	CASQDYPGSTIYF
-	TRBV5-1	-	TRBJ1-4	TGCGCCAGCAGCCCCAACAGGGCAGGGGAAAAACTGTTTTTT	CASSPNRAGEKLFF
-	TRBV7-9	TRBD1	TRBJ2-2	TGTGCCAGCAGTTCGACAGGGGGTATCACCGGGGAGCTGTTTTTT	CASSSTGGITGELFF
-	TRBV19	TRBD1	TRBJ2-7	TGTGCCAGTAGTCCCGCGGACAGGGGAGACTACGAGCAGTACTTC	CASSPADRGDYEQYF
-	TRBV11-3	TRBD2	TRBJ2-5	TGTGCCAGCAGCGGTAGCGGGGGGACAGAGACCCAGTACTTC	CASSGSGGTETQYF
-	TRBV2	TRBD1	TRBJ2-5	TGTGCCAGTGACCCGGACAGGGTAGGAGAGACCCAGTACTTC	CASDPDRVGETQYF
-	TRBV4-1	TRBD1	TRBJ1-1	TGCGCCAGCAGCACGACGATGCAGGGGGCCTACTCAGAAGCTTTCTTT	CASSTTMQGAYSEAFF
once	TRBV6-6	TRBD1	TRBJ1-1	TGTGCCAGCAGTCCTCCGGGACAGGGACTTTATGAAGCTTTCTTT	CASSPPGQGLYEAFF